The rows below give T cell receptor beta chains drawn from one sample of a study of regulatory T cells in long-lasting Graves disease. TCRdb itself ran the multiplex PCR reads through MiXCR, one entry per CDR3 protein. The repertoire holds hundreds of thousands of distinct CDR3 sequences, with roughly 16% as singletons. This specimen was peripheral blood mononuclear cells (PBMCs), taken at new diagnosis, from a patient treated with antithyroid drugs. Receptors originate from a female donor with Graves disease. Each CDR3 is given with its conserved first and last residue. Fields, in order: V gene, J gene, clone size, D gene, CDR3 DNA, CDR3 protein. A D gene is named only where the DNA matches it firmly. Only some rows state a clone size, as once, few, many or a class for expanded clones.

V gene: TRBV11-2; J gene: TRBJ1-2; clone size: many; D gene: -; CDR3 DNA: TGTGCCAGCAGCCCGGAACCGGCTAACTATGGCTACACCTTC; CDR3 protein: CASSPEPANYGYTF
V gene: TRBV7-8; J gene: TRBJ2-2; clone size: many; D gene: -; CDR3 DNA: TGTGCCAGCAGCTTAGTTCGGGGCAGCCGGGAGCTGTTTTTT; CDR3 protein: CASSLVRGSRELFF
V gene: TRBV7-9; J gene: TRBJ2-7; clone size: many; D gene: TRBD1; CDR3 DNA: TGTGCCAGCAGCTTTCGAAGACGGGACAGGGCTACCCACGGCGAGCAGTACTTC; CDR3 protein: CASSFRRRDRATHGEQYF
V gene: TRBV4-2; J gene: TRBJ2-2; clone size: -; D gene: TRBD1; CDR3 DNA: TGTGCCAGCAGCCCCCCGACAGGGACCGGGGAGCTGTTTTTT; CDR3 protein: CASSPPTGTGELFF
V gene: TRBV28; J gene: TRBJ1-1; clone size: many; D gene: -; CDR3 DNA: TGTGCCAGCAGTAACATAAACAGCGTGAACACTGAAGCTTTCTTT; CDR3 protein: CASSNINSVNTEAFF
V gene: TRBV20-1; J gene: TRBJ2-2; clone size: many; D gene: -; CDR3 DNA: TGCAGTGCTAGGGCTTCCGGGACAGCGGGCACCGGGGAGCTGTTTTTT; CDR3 protein: CSARASGTAGTGELFF
V gene: TRBV20-1; J gene: TRBJ2-1; clone size: many; D gene: -; CDR3 DNA: TGCAGTGCTAGAGATTCCGGGACAGCGGGCTCCTACAATGAGCAGTTCTTC; CDR3 protein: CSARDSGTAGSYNEQFF
V gene: TRBV13; J gene: TRBJ2-2; clone size: many; D gene: TRBD2; CDR3 DNA: TGTGCCAGCAGCTATATGGACATAGCGGGGGAGCAGAACACCGGGGAGCTGTTTTTT; CDR3 protein: CASSYMDIAGEQNTGELFF
V gene: TRBV9; J gene: TRBJ2-2; clone size: -; D gene: TRBD2; CDR3 DNA: TGTGCCAGCAGCCAAAATATCCCTACTAGCGGGGGGGCCACCGGGGAGCTGTTTTTT; CDR3 protein: CASSQNIPTSGGATGELFF
V gene: TRBV20-1; J gene: TRBJ2-1; clone size: many; D gene: -; CDR3 DNA: TGCAGTGCAAAAGGGGTTCAGGGATCGAATACCTACAATGAGCAGTTCTTC; CDR3 protein: CSAKGVQGSNTYNEQFF
V gene: TRBV2; J gene: TRBJ1-4; clone size: many; D gene: -; CDR3 DNA: TGTGCCAGCAAAGGGGTTCTCGGTGAAAAACTGTTTTTT; CDR3 protein: CASKGVLGEKLFF
V gene: TRBV12-3/TRBV12-4; J gene: TRBJ2-1; clone size: -; D gene: TRBD2; CDR3 DNA: TGTGCCAGCACCGGCGGGGCCGGTGTGGGGGGGGGTGAGCAGTTCTTC; CDR3 protein: CASTGGAGVGGGEQFF
V gene: TRBV24-1; J gene: TRBJ2-6; clone size: many; D gene: -; CDR3 DNA: TGTGCCACCAGTGATCCCTGGAGCTCTGGGGCCAACGTCCTGACTTTC; CDR3 protein: CATSDPWSSGANVLTF